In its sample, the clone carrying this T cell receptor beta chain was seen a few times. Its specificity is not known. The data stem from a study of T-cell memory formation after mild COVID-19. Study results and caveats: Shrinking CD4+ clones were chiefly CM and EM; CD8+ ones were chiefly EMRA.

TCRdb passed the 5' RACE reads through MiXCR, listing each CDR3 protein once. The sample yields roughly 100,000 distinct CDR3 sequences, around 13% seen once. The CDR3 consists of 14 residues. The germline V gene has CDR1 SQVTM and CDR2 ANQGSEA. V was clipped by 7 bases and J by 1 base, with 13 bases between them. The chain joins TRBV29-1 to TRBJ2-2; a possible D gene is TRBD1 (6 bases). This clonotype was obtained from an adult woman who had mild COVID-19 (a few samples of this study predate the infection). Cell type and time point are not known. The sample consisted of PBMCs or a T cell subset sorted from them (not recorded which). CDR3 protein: CSGAWTENTGELFF. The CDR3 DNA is TGCAGCGGCGCGTGGACAGAGAACACCGGGGAGCTGTTTTTT.